This TCR beta chain was found in a study of blood T cell repertoires in COVID-19. About the study: Donors in the United States, Italy and Spain gave samples during acute or convalescent COVID-19. PBMCs, B-cell-depleted T cells, or T cells provided the cDNA or gDNA that made up the material.

Per the authors' pipeline: The authors estimated nucleated cell counts from reference gene primer amplification. Libraries were prepared by immunoSEQ multiplex PCR; TCRdb keeps only in-frame clonotypes and omits some of them. V, J and clone size are those of that table, while D and trimming were read from the DNA. Altogether some 160,000 clones are present, around three quarters being singletons, with the ten largest covering 6% to 7.5%. CDR1 is SEHNR and CDR2 is FQNEAQ in the germline V gene (reference sequence). This CDR3 spans 14 amino acids. Trimming stripped 5 bases from V and 2 bases from J, with 9 bases between.

V and J are TRBV7-9 and TRBJ1-4; D unresolved. The sequenced sample was peripheral blood. The source is a man between 70 and 80 years old with active or convalescent COVID-19. CDR3 DNA: TGTGCCAGCAGCCTTATAGTCACTAATGAAAAACTGTTTTTT. Its protein is CASSLIVTNEKLFF.